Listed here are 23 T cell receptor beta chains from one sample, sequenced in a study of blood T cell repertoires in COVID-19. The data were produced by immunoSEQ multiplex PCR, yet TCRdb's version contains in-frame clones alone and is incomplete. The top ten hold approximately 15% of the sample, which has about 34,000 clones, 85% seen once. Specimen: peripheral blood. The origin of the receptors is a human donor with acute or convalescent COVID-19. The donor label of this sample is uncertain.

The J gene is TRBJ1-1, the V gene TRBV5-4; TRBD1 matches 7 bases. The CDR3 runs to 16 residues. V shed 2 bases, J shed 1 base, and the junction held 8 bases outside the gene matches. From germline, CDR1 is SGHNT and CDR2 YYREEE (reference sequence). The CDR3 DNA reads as TGTGCCAGCAGCTTACCGACAGGGTGGCCGAACACTGAAGCTTTCTTT. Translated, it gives CASSLPTGWPNTEAFF.

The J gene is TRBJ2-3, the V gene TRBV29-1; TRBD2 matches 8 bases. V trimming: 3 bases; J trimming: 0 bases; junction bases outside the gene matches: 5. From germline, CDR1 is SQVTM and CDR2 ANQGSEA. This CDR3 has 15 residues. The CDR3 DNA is TGCAGCGTTGAGATAGCGGGGTCTAGCACAGATACGCAGTATTTT. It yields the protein CSVEIAGSSTDTQYF.

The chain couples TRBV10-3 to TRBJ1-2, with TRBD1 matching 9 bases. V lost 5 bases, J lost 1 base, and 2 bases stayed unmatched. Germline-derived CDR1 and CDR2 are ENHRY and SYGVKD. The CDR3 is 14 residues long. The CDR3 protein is CAISPGQGNYGYTF. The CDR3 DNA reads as TGTGCCATCAGTCCGGGACAGGGTAACTATGGCTACACCTTC.

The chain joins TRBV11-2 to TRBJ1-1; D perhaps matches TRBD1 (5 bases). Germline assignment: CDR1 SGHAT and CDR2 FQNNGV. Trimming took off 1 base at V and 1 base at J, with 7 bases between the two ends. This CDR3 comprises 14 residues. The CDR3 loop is CASSLAGQNTEAFF. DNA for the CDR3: TGTGCCAGCAGCTTAGCAGGACAGAACACTGAAGCTTTCTTT. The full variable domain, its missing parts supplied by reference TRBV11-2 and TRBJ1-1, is EAGVAQSPRYKIIEKRQSVAFWCNPISGHATLYWYQQILGQGPKLLIQFQNNGVVDDSQLPKDRFSAERLKGVDSTLKIQPAKLEDSAVYLCASSLAGQNTEAFFGQGTRLTVV.

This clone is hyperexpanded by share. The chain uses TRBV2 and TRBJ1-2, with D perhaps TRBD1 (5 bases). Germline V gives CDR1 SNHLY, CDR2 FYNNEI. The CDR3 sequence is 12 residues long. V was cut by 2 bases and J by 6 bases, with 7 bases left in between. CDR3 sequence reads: CASSERGNGYTF. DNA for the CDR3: TGTGCCAGCAGTGAAAGGGGAAATGGCTACACCTTC.

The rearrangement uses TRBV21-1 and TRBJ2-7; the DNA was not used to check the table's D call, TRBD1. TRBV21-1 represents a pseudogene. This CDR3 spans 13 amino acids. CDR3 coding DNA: TGTGCCAGCAACGCCAGGGGGCCCTGTGAGCAGTACTTC. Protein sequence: CASNARGPCEQYF.

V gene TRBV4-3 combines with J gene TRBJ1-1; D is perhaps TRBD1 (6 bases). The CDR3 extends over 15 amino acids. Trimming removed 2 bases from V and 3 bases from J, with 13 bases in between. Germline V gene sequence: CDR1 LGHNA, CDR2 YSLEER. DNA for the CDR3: TGCGCCAGCAGCCAAAGTACGGACAGCTACACTGAAGCTTTCTTT. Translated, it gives CASSQSTDSYTEAFF.

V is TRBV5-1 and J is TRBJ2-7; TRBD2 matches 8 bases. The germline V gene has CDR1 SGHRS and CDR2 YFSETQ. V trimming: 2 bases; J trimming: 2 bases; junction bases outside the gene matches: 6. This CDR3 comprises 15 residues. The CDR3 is CASSLGTSGPYEQYF. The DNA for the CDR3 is TGCGCCAGCAGCTTAGGCACTAGCGGACCCTACGAGCAGTACTTC.

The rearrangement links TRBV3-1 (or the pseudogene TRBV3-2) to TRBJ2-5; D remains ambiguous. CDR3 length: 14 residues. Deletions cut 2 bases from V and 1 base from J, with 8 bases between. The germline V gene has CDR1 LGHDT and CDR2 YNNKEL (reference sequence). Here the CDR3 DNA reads TGTGCCAGCAGCCAAAGACTGGCCCAAGAGACCCAGTACTTC. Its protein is CASSQRLAQETQYF.

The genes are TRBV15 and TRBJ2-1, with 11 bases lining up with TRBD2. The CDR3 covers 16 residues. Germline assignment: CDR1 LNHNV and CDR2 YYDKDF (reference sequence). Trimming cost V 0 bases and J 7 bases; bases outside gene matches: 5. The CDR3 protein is CATSRDGLAGFNEQFF. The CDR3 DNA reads TGTGCCACCAGCAGAGATGGACTAGCGGGCTTTAATGAGCAGTTCTTC.

CDR3 residues: CASAPYEAYNEQFF. Written as DNA, the CDR3 is TGTGCCAGCGCACCCTATGAAGCGTACAATGAGCAGTTCTTC. The V gene is TRBV6-6, the J gene TRBJ2-1; D unclear. Trimming removed 8 bases at V and 4 bases at J, with 15 bases between. Looked up from germline, CDR1 is MNHNY and CDR2 is SVGAGI (reference sequence). The CDR3 runs to 14 residues.

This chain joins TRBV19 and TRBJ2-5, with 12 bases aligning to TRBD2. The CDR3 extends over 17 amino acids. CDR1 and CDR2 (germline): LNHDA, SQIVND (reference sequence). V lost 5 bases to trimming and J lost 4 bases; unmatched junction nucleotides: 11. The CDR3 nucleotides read TGTGCCAGTAGTCCAAGACTAGCGGGAGAGCGGGTAGAGACCCAGTACTTC. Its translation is CASSPRLAGERVETQYF.

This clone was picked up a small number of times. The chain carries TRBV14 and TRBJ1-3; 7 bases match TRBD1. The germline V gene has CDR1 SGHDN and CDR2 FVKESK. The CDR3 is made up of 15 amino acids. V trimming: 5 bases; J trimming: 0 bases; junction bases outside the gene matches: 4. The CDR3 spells CASSGQAHSGNTIYF. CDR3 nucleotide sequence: TGTGCCAGCAGCGGACAGGCGCACTCTGGAAACACCATATATTTT.

The CDR3 nucleotides are TGTGCCAGCAGTGAAGCCGGGGGGGAAGCTTTCTTT. Its protein is CASSEAGGEAFF. The chain uses TRBV2 and TRBJ1-1; tentatively, D is TRBD1 (5 bases). V lost 0 bases and J lost 8, with 7 bases in between. The CDR3 contains 12 residues. Germline CDR1 is SNHLY and CDR2 is FYNNEI.

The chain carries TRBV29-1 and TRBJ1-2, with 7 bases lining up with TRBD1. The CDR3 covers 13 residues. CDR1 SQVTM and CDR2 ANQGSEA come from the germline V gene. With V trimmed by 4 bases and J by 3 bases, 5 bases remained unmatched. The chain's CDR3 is CSVGTGGDYGYTF. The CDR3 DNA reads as TGCAGCGTTGGGACAGGAGGTGACTATGGCTACACCTTC.

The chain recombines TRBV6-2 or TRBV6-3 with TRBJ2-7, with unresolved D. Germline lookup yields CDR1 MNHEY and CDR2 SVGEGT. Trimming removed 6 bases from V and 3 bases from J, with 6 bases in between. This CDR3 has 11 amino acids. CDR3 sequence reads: CASSNYYEQYF. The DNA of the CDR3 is TGTGCCAGCAGCAATTACTACGAGCAGTACTTC.

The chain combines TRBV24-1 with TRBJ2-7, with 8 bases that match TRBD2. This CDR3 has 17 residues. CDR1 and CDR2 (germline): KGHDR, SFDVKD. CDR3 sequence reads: CVPPPESGSKSSYEQYF. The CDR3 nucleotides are TGTGTCCCTCCACCCGAGAGCGGGAGCAAGAGCTCCTACGAGCAGTACTTC.

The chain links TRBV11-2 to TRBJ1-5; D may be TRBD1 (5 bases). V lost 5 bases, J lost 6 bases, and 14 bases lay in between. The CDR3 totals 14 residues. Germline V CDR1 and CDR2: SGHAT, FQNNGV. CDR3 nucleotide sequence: TGTGCCAGCAGCCTTAGGAGGGACGGTCAGCCCCAGCATTTT. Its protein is CASSLRRDGQPQHF. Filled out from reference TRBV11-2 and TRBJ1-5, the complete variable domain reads EAGVAQSPRYKIIEKRQSVAFWCNPISGHATLYWYQQILGQGPKLLIQFQNNGVVDDSQLPKDRFSAERLKGVDSTLKIQPAKLEDSAVYLCASSLRRDGQPQHFGDGTRLSIL.

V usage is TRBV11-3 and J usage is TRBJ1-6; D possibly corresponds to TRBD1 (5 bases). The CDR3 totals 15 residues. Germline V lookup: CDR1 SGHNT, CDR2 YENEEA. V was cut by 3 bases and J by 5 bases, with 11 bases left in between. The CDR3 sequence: CASSFNGGNNSPLHF. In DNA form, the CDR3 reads TGTGCCAGCAGCTTCAACGGGGGAAATAATTCACCCCTCCACTTT. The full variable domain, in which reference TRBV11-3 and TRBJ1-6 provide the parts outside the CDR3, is EAGVVQSPRYKIIEKKQPVAFWCNPISGHNTLYWYLQNLGQGPELLIRYENEEAVDDSQLPKDRFSAERLKGVDSTLKIQPAELGDSAVYLCASSFNGGNNSPLHFGNGTRLTVT.

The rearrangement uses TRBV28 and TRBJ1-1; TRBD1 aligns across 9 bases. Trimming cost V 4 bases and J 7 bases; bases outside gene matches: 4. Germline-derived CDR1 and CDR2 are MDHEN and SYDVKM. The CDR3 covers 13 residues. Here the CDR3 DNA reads TGTGCCAGCAGTTCGGGACAGGGACGTGAAGCTTTCTTT. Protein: CASSSGQGREAFF.

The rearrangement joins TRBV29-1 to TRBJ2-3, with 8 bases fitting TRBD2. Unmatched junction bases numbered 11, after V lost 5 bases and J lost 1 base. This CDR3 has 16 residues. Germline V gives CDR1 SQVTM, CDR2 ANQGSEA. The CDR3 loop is CSVHGLAGEGTDTQYF. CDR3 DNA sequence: TGCAGCGTTCATGGACTAGCCGGGGAGGGCACAGATACGCAGTATTTT.

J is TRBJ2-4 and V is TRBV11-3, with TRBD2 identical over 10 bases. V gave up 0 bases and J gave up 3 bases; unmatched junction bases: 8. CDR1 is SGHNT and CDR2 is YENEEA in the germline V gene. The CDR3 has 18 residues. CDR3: CASSLDRSAGGRKNIQYF. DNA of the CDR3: TGTGCCAGCAGCTTAGATCGATCAGCGGGGGGGCGCAAAAACATTCAGTACTTC.

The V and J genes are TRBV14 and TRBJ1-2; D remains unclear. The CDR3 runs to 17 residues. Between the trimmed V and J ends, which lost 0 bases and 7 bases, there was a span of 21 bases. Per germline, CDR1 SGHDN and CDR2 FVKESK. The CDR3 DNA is TGTGCCAGCAGCCAAGATTTATTAAGTAGTAATTTCCGTGGCTACACCTTC. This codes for CASSQDLLSSNFRGYTF. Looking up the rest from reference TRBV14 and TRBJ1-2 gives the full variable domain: EAGVTQFPSHSVIEKGQTVTLRCDPISGHDNLYWYRRVMGKEIKFLLHFVKESKQDESGMPNNRFLAERTGGTYSTLKVQPAELEDSGVYFCASSQDLLSSNFRGYTFGSGTRLTVV.